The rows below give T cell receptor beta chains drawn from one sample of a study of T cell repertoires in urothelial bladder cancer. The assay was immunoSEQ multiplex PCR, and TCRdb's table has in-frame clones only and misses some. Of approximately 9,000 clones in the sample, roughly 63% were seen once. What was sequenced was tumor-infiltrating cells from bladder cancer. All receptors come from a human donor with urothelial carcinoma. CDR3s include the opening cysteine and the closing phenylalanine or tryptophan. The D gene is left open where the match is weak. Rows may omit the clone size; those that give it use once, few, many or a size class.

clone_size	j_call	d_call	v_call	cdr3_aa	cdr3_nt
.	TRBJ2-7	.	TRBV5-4	CASSFRPQAHEQYF	TGTGCCAGCAGCTTCCGCCCCCAAGCTCACGAGCAGTACTTC
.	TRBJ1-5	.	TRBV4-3	CASSQDMAGNQPQHF	TGCGCCAGCAGCCAAGATATGGCAGGGAATCAGCCCCAGCATTTT
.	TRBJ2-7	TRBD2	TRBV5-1	CASSLGPSGGAYEQYF	TGCGCCAGCAGCTTGGGTCCTAGCGGGGGGGCCTACGAGCAGTACTTC
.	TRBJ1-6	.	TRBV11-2	CASSLSSYNSPLHF	TGTGCCAGCAGCCTCAGCTCCTATAATTCACCCCTCCACTTT
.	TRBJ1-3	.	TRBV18	CASSPNGFSGNTIYF	TGTGCCAGCTCACCAAATGGGTTCTCTGGAAACACCATATATTTT
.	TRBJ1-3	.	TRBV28	CASSFPGRNTIYF	TGTGCCAGCAGTTTTCCTGGCAGAAACACCATATATTTT
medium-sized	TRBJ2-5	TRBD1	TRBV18	CASSPGDRGTYQETQYF	TGTGCCAGCTCACCAGGGGACAGGGGAACGTACCAAGAGACCCAGTACTTC
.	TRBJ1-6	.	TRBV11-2	CASGAGSRSPLHF	TGTGCCAGCGGGGCGGGATCGAGGTCACCCCTCCACTTT
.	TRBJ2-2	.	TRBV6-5	CASSSEQTGELFF	TGTGCCAGCAGTTCAGAACAAACCGGGGAGCTGTTTTTT
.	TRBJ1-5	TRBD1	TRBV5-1	CASSWGQGDQPQHF	TGCGCCAGCAGCTGGGGACAGGGAGATCAGCCCCAGCATTTT
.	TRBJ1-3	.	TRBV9	CASSPPVAWNTIYF	TGTGCCAGCAGCCCCCCGGTCGCTTGGAACACCATATATTTT
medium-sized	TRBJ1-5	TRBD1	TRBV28	CASSPGTGGYQPQHF	TGTGCCAGCAGTCCCGGGACAGGCGGATACCAGCCCCAGCATTTT
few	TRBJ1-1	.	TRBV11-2	CASSLGAAGPEAFF	TGTGCCAGCAGCTTAGGGGCCGCTGGTCCTGAAGCTTTCTTT
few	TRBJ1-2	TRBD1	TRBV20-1	CSAITGVGYTF	TGCAGTGCTATTACAGGGGTTGGCTACACCTTC
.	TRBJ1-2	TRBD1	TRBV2	CASSGQTGSGYTF	TGTGCCAGCAGTGGCCAGACAGGGTCCGGCTACACCTTC
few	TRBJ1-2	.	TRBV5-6	CASSFPVGHPSRTYGYTF	TGTGCCAGCAGCTTCCCCGTTGGACATCCTTCCCGGACCTATGGCTACACCTTC
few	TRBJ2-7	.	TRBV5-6	CASSLGTQEQYF	TGTGCCAGCAGCTTGGGGACACAAGAGCAGTACTTC
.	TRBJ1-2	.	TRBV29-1	CSVPTDSLSGGYGYTF	TGCAGCGTTCCCACGGACAGTCTTAGTGGGGGCTATGGCTACACCTTC
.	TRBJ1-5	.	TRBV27	CASSPLYSNQPQHF	TGTGCCAGCAGTCCTCTTTATAGCAATCAGCCCCAGCATTTT
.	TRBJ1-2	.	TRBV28	CASTPETLGGVYGYTF	TGTGCCAGCACCCCAGAGACTCTCGGAGGGGTGTATGGCTACACCTTC